Below, one TCR beta chain is given with its context. Its antigen remains unknown. TCR beta CDR3 regions were amplified from RNA transcripts. The study used the HTBI primer set for a first-round RT-PCR of the TCR CDR3. TCRdb reanalysed the multiplex PCR reads using MiXCR and keeps one entry per CDR3 protein. The sample records a few hundred thousand distinct CDR3 sequences, 15% to 19% being singletons. J was trimmed by 0 bases and V by 3 bases; bases with no gene match: 19. This CDR3 contains 22 residues. Germline V gene sequence: CDR1 SEHNR, CDR2 FQNEAQ (reference sequence). These data come from a study of T cells in Graves' hyperthyroidism and ophthalmopathy. Study-wide results and caveats: Progression to ophthalmopathy was predicted a median of approximately 6.4 months early.

Stability of Graves' hyperthyroidism was defined as absent ophthalmopathy progression within 18 months. 10 ml fresh peripheral blood yielded the PBMCs. This TCR came from a woman aged 25 to 39 with Graves' hyperthyroidism. The sample comprised blood. The chain recombines TRBV7-9 with TRBJ2-1, with 11 bases identical to TRBD2. The CDR3 sequence: CASSFPRGFTSGSTNSYNEQFF. The DNA for the CDR3 is TGTGCCAGCAGCTTCCCCAGGGGGTTTACTAGCGGGAGCACCAACTCCTACAATGAGCAGTTCTTC.